Sequencing of this T cell receptor (beta chain) was carried out in a study of blood T cell repertoires in COVID-19. Study-wide context: Nucleic acid was either cDNA or gDNA, and it came from T cells, B-cell-depleted T cells, or PBMCs.

V dropped 0 bases and J dropped 6; count of bases not matched to a gene: 7. This CDR3 has 15 amino acids. Germline lookup yields CDR1 SGDLS and CDR2 YYNGEE. Participant-reported clinical history was the basis for cohort assignment. Original handling: From reference gene primer amplification, estimates of nucleated cell counts were derived. The assay was immunoSEQ multiplex PCR, and TCRdb's table has in-frame clones only and misses some. That table is the source of V, J and clone size, and D and trimming were worked out from the DNA. The sample contains 150,000 to 200,000 clones, about 85% of which appear only once.

The receptor comes from a woman aged 45-65 years who had recovered from COVID-19. The specimen was PBMCs or T cells enriched from blood (not recorded which). This chain links TRBV9 with TRBJ1-2, with 8 bases that match TRBD1. CDR3 in DNA: TGTGCCAGCAGCGTAGGGGGGACAGGCTCAGATGGCTACACCTTC. Its protein product is CASSVGGTGSDGYTF.